This T cell receptor beta chain is from a study of siplizumab effects on memory and regulatory T cells. Study conclusions and caveats: A minor share of alloreactive clones matched unstimulated subsets. Naive T cells, seemingly more diverse than memory cells, seemed major alloresponse contributors. Treatment with siplizumab left mappable alloreactive CD4+ clones averaging about 63% Treg-derived, compared with approximately 25% in controls. Suppressive function of proliferating Tregs from siplizumab cultures was not confirmed.

CDR3 length: 13 amino acids. Trimming took off 5 bases at V and 1 base at J, with 6 bases between the two ends. Germline CDR1 and CDR2: MNHEY and SMNVEV (reference sequence). Sequenced by immunoSEQ multiplex PCR; TCRdb stores in-frame clones only, minus some. The sample records some 81,000 clones, roughly 94% being singletons. Points on this clone: The antigen remains unidentified.

The chain carries TRBV27 and TRBJ2-4, with D hard to call. The sequencing input was CD8+ T cells sorted from blood. The TCR was taken from a human donor in good health. The CDR3 bases are TGTGCCAGCAGTCGAGATGCCAAAAACATTCAGTACTTC. Its protein is CASSRDAKNIQYF.